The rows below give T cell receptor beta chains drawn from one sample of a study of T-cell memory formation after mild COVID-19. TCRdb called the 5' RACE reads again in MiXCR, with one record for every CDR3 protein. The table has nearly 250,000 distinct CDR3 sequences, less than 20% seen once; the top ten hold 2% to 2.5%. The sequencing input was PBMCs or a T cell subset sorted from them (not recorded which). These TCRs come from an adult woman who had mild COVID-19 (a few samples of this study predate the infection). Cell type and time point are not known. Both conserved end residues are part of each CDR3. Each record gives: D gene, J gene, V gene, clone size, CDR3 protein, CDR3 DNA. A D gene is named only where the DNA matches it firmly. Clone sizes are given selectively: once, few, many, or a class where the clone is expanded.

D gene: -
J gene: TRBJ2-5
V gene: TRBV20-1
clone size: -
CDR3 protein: CSAPPAASGTQYF
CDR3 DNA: TGCAGTGCTCCCCCCGCCGCTTCGGGGACCCAGTACTTC

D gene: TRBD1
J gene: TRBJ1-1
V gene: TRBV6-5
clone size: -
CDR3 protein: CASSREPDRKAFF
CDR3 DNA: TGTGCCAGCAGCAGAGAACCGGACAGGAAAGCTTTCTTT

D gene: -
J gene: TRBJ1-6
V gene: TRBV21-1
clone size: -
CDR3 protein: CASSRKMGPNSSPIDSPLHF
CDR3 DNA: TGTGCCAGCAGCAGGAAGATGGGACCGAACTCTTCGCCGATTGACTCACCCCTCCACTTT

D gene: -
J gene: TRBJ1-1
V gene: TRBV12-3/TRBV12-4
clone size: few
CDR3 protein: CASSPLLQTVVRNTEAFF
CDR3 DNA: TGTGCCAGCAGTCCTCTCTTACAGACCGTCGTGAGGAACACTGAAGCTTTCTTT

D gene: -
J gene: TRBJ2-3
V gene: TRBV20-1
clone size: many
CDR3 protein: CSARGASTDTQYF
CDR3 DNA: TGCAGTGCTAGGGGGGCTAGCACAGATACGCAGTATTTT

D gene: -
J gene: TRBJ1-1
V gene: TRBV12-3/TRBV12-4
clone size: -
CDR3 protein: CASSLRDKNTEAFF
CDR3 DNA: TGTGCCAGCAGTTTACGGGACAAGAACACTGAAGCTTTCTTT

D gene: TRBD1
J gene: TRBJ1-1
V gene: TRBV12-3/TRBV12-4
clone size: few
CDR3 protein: CASSPQYGTGGGTEAFF
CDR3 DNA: TGTGCCAGCAGCCCTCAGTACGGGACAGGGGGCGGAACTGAAGCTTTCTTT

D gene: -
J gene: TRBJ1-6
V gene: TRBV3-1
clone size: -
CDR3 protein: CATKTGGSPLHF
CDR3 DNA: TGTGCCACCAAGACGGGGGGATCACCCCTCCACTTT

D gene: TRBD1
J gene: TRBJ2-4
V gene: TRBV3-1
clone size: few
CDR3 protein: CASSQRTGMRNIQYF
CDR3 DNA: TGTGCCAGCAGCCAACGGACAGGGATGAGAAACATTCAGTACTTC

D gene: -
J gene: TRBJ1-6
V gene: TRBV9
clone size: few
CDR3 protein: CASSVTGAGSPLHF
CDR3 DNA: TGTGCCAGCAGCGTTACCGGGGCCGGTTCACCCCTCCACTTT

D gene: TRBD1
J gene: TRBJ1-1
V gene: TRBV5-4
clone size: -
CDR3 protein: CASSVAGTGNTEAFF
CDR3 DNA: TGTGCCAGCAGCGTGGCCGGGACAGGGAACACTGAAGCTTTCTTT

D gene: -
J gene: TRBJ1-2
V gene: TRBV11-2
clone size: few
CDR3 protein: CASSLYGYGYTF
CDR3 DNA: TGTGCCAGCAGCTTATATGGCTATGGCTACACCTTC

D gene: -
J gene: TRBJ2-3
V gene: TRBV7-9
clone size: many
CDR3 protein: CASSSTSQPTDTQYF
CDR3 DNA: TGTGCCAGCAGCTCGACCAGCCAACCCACAGATACGCAGTATTTT

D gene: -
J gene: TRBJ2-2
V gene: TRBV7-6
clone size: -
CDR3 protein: CASSSGQGLFTGELFFF
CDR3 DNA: -

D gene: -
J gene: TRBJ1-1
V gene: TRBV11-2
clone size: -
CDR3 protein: CASSPRTKAFF
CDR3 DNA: TGTGCCAGCAGCCCTCGGACGAAAGCTTTCTTT

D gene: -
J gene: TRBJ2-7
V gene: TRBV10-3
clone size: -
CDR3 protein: CAISDRVAEQYF
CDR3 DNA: TGTGCCATCAGTGATCGGGTAGCCGAGCAGTACTTC

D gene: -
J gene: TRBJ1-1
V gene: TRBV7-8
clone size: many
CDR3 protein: CASSLESGVFTEAFF
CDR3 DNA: TGTGCCAGCAGCTTAGAATCAGGAGTGTTCACTGAAGCTTTCTTT

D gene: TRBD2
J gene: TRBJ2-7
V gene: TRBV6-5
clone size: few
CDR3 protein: CASRHTSGTPYEQYF
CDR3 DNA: TGTGCCAGCAGACACACTAGCGGGACCCCCTACGAGCAGTACTTC

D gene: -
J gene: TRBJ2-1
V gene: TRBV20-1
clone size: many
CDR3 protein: CSARGRAGSNYNEQFF
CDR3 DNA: TGCAGTGCTAGAGGACGGGCGGGGAGTAACTACAATGAGCAGTTCTTC

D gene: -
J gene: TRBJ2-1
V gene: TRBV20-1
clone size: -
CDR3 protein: CSARARNSYNEQFF
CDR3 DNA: TGCAGTGCTAGAGCGAGAAACAGTTACAATGAGCAGTTCTTC

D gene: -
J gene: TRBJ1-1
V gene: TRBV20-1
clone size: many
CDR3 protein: CSAMGYTEAFF
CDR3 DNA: TGCAGTGCGATGGGTTACACTGAAGCTTTCTTT

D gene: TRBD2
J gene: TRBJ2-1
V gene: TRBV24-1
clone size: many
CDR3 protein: CATSDWTSAFHNEQFF
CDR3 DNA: TGTGCCACCAGTGATTGGACTAGCGCATTTCACAATGAGCAGTTCTTC

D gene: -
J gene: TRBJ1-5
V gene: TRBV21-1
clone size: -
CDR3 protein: CASSKVPLTGKGSNQPQHF
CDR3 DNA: TGTGCCAGCAGCAAAGTGCCCCTGACAGGGAAGGGGAGCAATCAGCCCCAGCATTTT

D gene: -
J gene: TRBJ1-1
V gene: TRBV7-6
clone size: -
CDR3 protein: CASTPTRTLNTEAFF
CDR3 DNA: TGTGCCAGCACCCCTACCCGGACACTTAACACTGAAGCTTTCTTT

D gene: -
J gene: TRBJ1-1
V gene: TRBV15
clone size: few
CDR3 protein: CATSRDRADIGAFF
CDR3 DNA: TGTGCCACCAGCAGAGATCGGGCCGACATCGGAGCTTTCTTT

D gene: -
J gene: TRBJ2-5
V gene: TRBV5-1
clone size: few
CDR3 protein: CASSLGHLIQETQYF
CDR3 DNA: TGCGCCAGCAGCTTGGGACACCTTATCCAAGAGACCCAGTACTTC

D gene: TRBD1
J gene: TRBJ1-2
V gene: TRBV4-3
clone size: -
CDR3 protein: CASSLYGTDNYGYTF
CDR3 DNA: TGCGCCAGCAGCCTTTACGGGACAGATAACTATGGCTACACCTTC

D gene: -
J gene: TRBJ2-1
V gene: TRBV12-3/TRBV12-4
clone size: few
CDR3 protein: CASRERTSYNEQFF
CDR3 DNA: TGTGCCAGCAGGGAGCGAACCTCCTACAATGAGCAGTTCTTC

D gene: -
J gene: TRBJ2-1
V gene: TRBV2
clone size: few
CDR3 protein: CASSIGGGTYNEQFF
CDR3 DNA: TGTGCCAGCAGTATCGGTGGGGGCACCTACAATGAGCAGTTCTTC

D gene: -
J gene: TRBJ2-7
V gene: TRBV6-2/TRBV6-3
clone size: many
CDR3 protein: CASSWDERSSYEQYF
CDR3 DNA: TGTGCCAGCAGTTGGGACGAAAGGAGCTCCTACGAGCAGTACTTC

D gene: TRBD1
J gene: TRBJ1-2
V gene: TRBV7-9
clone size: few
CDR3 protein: CATFGEGAYGYTF
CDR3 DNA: TGTGCCACATTCGGCGAGGGGGCCTATGGCTACACCTTC

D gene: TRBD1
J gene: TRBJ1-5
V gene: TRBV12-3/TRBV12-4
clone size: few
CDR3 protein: CASSLIRGRGSNQPQHF
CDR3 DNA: TGTGCCAGCAGTTTGATCAGGGGGCGGGGTAGCAATCAGCCCCAGCATTTT

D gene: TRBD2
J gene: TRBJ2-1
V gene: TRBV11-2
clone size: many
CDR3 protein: CASSLGLAGGNYNEQFF
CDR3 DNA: TGTGCCAGCAGCTTGGGACTAGCGGGGGGTAACTACAATGAGCAGTTCTTC

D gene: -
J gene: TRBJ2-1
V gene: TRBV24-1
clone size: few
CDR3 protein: CATSDPGATRSGEQFF
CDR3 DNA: TGTGCCACCAGTGACCCCGGCGCTACGAGAAGTGGTGAGCAGTTCTTC

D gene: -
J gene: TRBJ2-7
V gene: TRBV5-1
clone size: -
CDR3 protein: CASTRDSLRPYEQYF
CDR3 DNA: TGCGCCAGCACCCGGGACTCTCTTCGCCCCTACGAGCAGTACTTC

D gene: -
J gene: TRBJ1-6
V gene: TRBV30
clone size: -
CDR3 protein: CAYITQGSALHF
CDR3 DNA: TGTGCCTACATTACGCAGGGTTCAGCCCTCCACTTT

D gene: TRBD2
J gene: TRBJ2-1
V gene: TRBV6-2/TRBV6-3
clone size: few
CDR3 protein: CASSYSGLAGANEQFF
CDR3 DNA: TGTGCCAGCAGTTACTCTGGGCTAGCGGGAGCAAATGAGCAGTTCTTC

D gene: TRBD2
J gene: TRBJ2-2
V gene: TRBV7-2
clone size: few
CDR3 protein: CASSLVGRTSGIGELFF
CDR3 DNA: TGTGCCAGCAGCTTAGTGGGACGGACTAGCGGGATAGGGGAGCTGTTTTTT

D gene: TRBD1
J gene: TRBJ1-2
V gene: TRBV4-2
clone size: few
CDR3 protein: CASSRGQGEYYGYTF
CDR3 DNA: TGTGCCAGCAGCCGAGGACAGGGAGAGTACTATGGCTACACCTTC

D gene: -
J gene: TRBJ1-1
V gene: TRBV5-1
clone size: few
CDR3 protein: CASNNQGFQPNTEAFF
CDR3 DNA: TGCGCCAGCAATAACCAGGGGTTTCAACCGAACACTGAAGCTTTCTTT

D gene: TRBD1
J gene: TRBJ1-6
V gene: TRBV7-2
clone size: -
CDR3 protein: CASSSRQGINSPLHF
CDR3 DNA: TGTGCCAGCAGCTCCCGACAGGGGATCAATTCACCCCTCCACTTT

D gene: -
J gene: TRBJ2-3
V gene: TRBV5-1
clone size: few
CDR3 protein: CASSALRGAVGDTQYF
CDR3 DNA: TGCGCCAGCAGCGCGCTACGGGGGGCTGTTGGAGATACGCAGTATTTT

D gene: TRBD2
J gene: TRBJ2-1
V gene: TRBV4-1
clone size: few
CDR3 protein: CASSHNAGGSEQFF
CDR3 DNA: TGCGCCAGCAGCCATAATGCGGGAGGAAGTGAGCAGTTCTTC

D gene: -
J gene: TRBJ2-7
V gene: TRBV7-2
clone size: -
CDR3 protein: CASSHRNYEQYF
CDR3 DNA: TGTGCCAGCAGCCACCGCAACTACGAGCAGTACTTC

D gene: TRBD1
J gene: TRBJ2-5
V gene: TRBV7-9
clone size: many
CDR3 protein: CASSSWDRSQETQYF
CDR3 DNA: TGTGCCAGCAGCTCCTGGGACAGGAGCCAAGAGACCCAGTACTTC

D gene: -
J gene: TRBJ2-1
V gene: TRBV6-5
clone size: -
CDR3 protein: CASSYSGGRRMFF
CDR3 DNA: TGTGCCAGCAGTTACTCAGGGGGGCGCAGGATGTTCTTC

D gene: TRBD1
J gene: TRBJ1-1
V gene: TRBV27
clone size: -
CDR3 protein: CASSFQGARAEAFF
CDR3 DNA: TGTGCCAGCAGTTTTCAGGGGGCGAGAGCTGAAGCTTTCTTT

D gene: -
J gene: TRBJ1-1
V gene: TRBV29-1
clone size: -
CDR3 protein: CSVADRRNTEAFF
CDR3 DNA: TGCAGCGTTGCTGACAGGAGGAACACTGAAGCTTTCTTT